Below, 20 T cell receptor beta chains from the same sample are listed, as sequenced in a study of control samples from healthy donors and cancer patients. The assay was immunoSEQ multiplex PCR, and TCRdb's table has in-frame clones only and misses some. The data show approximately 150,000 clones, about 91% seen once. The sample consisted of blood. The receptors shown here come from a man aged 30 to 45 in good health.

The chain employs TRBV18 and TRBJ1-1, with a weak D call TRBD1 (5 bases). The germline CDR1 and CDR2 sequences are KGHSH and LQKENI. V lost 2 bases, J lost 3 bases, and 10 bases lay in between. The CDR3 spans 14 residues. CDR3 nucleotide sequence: TGTGCCAGCTCACCAACGCAGGGTTACACTGAAGCTTTCTTT. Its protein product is CASSPTQGYTEAFF. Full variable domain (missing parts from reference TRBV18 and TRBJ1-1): NAGVMQNPRHLVRRRGQEARLRCSPMKGHSHVYWYRQLPEEGLKFMVYLQKENIIDESGMPKERFSAEFPKEGPSILRIQQVVRGDSAAYFCASSPTQGYTEAFFGQGTRLTVV.

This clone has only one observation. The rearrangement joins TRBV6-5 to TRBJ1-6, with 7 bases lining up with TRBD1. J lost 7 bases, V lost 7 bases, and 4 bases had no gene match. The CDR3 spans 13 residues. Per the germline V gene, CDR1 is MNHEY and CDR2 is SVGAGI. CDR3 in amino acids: CASISTGNSPLHF. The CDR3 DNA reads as TGTGCCAGCATTTCGACAGGGAATTCACCCCTCCACTTT.

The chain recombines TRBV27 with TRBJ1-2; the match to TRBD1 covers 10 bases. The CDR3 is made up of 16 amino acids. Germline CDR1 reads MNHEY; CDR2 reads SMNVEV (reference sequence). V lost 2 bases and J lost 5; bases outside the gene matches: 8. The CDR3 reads CASSLREDRGWYGYTF. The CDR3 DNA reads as TGTGCCAGCAGTTTAAGGGAGGACAGGGGGTGGTATGGCTACACCTTC.

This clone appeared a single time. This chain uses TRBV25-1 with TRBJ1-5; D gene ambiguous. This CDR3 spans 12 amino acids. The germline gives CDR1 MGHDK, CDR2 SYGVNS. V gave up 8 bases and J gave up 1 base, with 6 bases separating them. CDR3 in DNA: TGTGCCAGCGGGTTAAGCAATCAGCCCCAGCATTTT. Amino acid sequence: CASGLSNQPQHF.

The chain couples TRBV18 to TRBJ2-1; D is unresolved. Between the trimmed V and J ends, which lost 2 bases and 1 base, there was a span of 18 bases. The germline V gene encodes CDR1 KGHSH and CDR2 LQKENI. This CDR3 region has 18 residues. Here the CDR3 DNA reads TGTGCCAGCTCACCAGGTTCGAGTTTGGCCTTATCCTACAATGAGCAGTTCTTC. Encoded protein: CASSPGSSLALSYNEQFF.

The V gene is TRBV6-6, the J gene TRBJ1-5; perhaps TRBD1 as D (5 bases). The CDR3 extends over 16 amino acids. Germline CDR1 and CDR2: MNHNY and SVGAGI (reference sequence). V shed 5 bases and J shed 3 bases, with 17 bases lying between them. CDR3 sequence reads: CASSARDRGDNQPQHF. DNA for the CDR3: TGTGCCAGCAGTGCCCGGGACCGTGGCGACAATCAGCCCCAGCATTTT.

The CDR3 DNA is TGTGCCACCAGCGCCCGGACTAGCGGGGGCGGGGAGCAGTACTTC. This sequence encodes CATSARTSGGGEQYF. The V and J genes are TRBV15 and TRBJ2-7; 13 nucleotides line up with TRBD2. In germline, CDR1 is LNHNV, CDR2 YYDKDF (reference sequence). The V segment lost 5 bases and the J segment 7 bases; nucleotides outside the gene matches: 8. The CDR3 length is 15 residues.

The CDR3 region has the DNA TGTGCCAGCAGTTACTCTCGGCGGGGGGGCCGAGTTACGCAGTATTTT. Amino acids: CASSYSRRGGRVTQYF. The genes are TRBV6-5 and TRBJ2-3; 9 bases map to TRBD2. J lost 8 bases, V lost 0 bases, and 9 bases had no gene match. This CDR3 has 16 amino acids. Germline values: CDR1 MNHEY, CDR2 SVGAGI.

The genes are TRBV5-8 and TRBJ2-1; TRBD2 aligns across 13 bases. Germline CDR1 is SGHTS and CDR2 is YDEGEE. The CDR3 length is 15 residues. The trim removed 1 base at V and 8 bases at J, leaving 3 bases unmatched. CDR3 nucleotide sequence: TGTGCCAGCAGCTTGCTACTAGCGGGGGGGGATGAGCAGTTCTTC. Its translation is CASSLLLAGGDEQFF.

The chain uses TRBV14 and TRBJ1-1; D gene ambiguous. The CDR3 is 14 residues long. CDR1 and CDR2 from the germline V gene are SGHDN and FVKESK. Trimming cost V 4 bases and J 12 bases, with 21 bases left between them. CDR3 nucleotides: TGTGCCAGCAGCCCTTGGACTGTCGGCTCCGAGCCTTTCTTT. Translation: CASSPWTVGSEPFF.

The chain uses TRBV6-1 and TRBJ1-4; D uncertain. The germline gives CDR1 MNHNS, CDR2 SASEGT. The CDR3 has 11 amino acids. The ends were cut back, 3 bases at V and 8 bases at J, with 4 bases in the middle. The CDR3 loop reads CASSDVEKLFF. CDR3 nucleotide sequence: TGTGCCAGCAGTGATGTAGAAAAACTGTTTTTT.

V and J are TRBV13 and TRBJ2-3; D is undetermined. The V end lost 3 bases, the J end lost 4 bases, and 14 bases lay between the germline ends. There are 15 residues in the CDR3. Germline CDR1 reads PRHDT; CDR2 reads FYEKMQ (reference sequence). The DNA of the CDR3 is TGTGCCAGCAGCTTTGCAGGCCTGGGCCCAGATACGCAGTATTTT. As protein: CASSFAGLGPDTQYF.

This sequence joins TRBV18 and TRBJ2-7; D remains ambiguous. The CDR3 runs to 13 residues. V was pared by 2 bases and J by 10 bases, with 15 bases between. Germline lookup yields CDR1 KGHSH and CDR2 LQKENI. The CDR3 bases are TGTGCCAGCTCACCAGGATCGCTCGCAGGCCAGTACTTC. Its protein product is CASSPGSLAGQYF.

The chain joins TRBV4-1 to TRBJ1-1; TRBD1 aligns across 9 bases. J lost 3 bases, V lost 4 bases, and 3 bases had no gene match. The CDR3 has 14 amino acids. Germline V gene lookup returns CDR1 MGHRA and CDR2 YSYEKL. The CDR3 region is CASSRRDRDTEAFF. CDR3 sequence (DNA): TGCGCCAGCAGCCGACGGGACAGGGACACTGAAGCTTTCTTT.

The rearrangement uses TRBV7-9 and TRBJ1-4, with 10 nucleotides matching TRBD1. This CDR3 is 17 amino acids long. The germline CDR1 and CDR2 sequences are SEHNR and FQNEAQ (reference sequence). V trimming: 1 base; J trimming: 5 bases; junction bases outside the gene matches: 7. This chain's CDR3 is CASSLVGQGNSNEKLFF. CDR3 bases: TGTGCCAGCAGCTTAGTGGGACAGGGGAATTCAAATGAAAAACTGTTTTTT.

The CDR3 protein is CASSSRGPGLVDGYTF. For the CDR3, the DNA is TGTGCCAGCAGCTCCAGGGGGCCCGGCCTGGTCGATGGCTACACCTTC. V is TRBV13 and J is TRBJ1-2; 8 nucleotides line up with TRBD1. The germline V gene encodes CDR1 PRHDT and CDR2 FYEKMQ (reference sequence). The junction had 13 bases not matched to a gene; V was cut back by 4 bases and J by 6 bases. The CDR3 extends over 16 amino acids.

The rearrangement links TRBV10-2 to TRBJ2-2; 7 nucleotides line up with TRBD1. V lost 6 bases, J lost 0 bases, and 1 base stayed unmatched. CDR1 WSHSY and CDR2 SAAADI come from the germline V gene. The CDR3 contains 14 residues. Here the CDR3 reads CASRGGANTGELFF. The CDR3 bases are TGCGCCAGCAGAGGGGGCGCGAACACCGGGGAGCTGTTTTTT.

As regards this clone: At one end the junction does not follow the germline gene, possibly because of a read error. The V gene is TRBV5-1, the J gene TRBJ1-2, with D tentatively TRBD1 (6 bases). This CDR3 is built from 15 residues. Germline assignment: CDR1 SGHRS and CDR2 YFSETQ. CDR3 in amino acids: CASSLGASSNYGYTF. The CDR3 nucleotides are TGCGCCAGCAGTTTGGGGGCTTCTTCTAACTATGGCTACACCTTC.

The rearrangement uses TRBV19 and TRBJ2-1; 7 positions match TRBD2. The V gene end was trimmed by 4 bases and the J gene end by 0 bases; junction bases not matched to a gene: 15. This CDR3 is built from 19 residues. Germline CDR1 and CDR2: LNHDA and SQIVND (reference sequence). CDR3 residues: CASSNLLIGRGDSYNEQFF. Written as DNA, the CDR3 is TGTGCCAGTAGTAATCTCCTGATAGGCCGGGGGGACTCCTACAATGAGCAGTTCTTC.

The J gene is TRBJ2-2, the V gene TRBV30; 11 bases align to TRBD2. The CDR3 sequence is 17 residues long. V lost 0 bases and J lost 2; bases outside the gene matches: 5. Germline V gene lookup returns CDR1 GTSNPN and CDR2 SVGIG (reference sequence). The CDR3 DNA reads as TGTGCCTGGAGTGTCCTAGCGGGGGGTGTAAACACCGGGGAGCTGTTTTTT. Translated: CAWSVLAGGVNTGELFF.